This TCR beta chain was documented in a study of T cells after yellow fever vaccination. General observations from the study: A weaker secondary response peaked on day 5, the primary on day 15. Most clones from primary vaccination resurfaced after the booster (approximately 95% CD4, 88% CD8). Clonotypes found in both CD4 and CD8 compartments made up a small share.

Researchers made TCR cDNA using 5'RACE template switching, and this step added a universal primer site and UMIs. TCRdb re-analysed the 5' RACE reads in MiXCR, keeping a single row per CDR3 protein. Among hundreds of thousands of distinct CDR3 sequences listed, under 15% were seen once. With 1 base removed from V and 5 bases from J, the gap between germline ends came to 17 bases. Germline lookup yields CDR1 SGHTA and CDR2 FQGNSA. The CDR3 covers 16 residues. As to this clonotype: What it binds is not known.

This chain uses TRBV7-2 with TRBJ1-2; a weak D match, TRBD1 (5 bases). The sequences come from CD4+ T cells sorted from PBMCs, collected 15 days after the yellow fever booster vaccination. The TCR comes from a man aged 18 to 29 who received the YFV17D yellow fever vaccine. The CDR3: CASSLVGTGTIYGYTF. The CDR3 bases are TGTGCCAGCAGCTTAGTTGGGACGGGAACCATTTATGGCTACACCTTC.